This T cell receptor (beta chain) was found in a study of identical twins (dated by TCRdb to the mid-2010s). Study-level background: To test whether fetal clonotypes persist, this study deep-sequenced TCR alpha and beta repertoires from monozygotic twins, from unrelated adults of various ages, and from cord blood. Replicate twin experiments were performed at different times using different library preparation protocols to rule out contamination.

The paper's findings and limits, for the study overall: The excess sharing between twins in beta out-of-frame sequences was weaker because fewer shared sequences reduced the signal-to-noise ratio. In monozygotic twins, recombination models systematically underestimated out-of-frame TCR alpha sharing, but the models matched the sharing seen between unrelated individuals. Zero-insertion analyses could be partly confounded by invariant T cells such as MAIT and iNKT, though diverse VJ usage argued against such confounding for most clonotypes. Because the same donors could not be followed over many years, conclusions were based on cross-sectional statistical analysis. Out-of-frame TCR alpha sequences shared between twins showed an excess of low generation-probability sequences compared with coincidental sharing between unrelated individuals. Fewer insertions were carried by abundant cord blood beta clonotypes, a similar but weaker trend appeared in young adult naive repertoires, and no such trend appeared in memory repertoires.

Every donor in the study was a healthy Caucasian. Three pairs of female monozygotic twins, all aged roughly 18 to 30 years, made up the twin cohort. The RNA used for TCR libraries was isolated from peripheral blood mononuclear cells. Via the germline V gene, CDR1 is SGDLS and CDR2 YYNGEE. Relative to germline, V is 5 bases shorter and J is 4 bases shorter, with 9 bases between their ends. From the cysteine up to the phenylalanine, the CDR3 has a length of 12 residues. Left in the record is the CDR3 DNA by itself, 36 bases read in frame from the first base. Libraries were constructed by 5' RACE. The run used an Illumina HiSeq 2000. A universal primer binding site was introduced by template switching, and a unique molecular identifier was present in the final cDNA, enabling accurate counting of TCR cDNA molecules. First-strand cDNA for TCR alpha and beta chains was synthesized from specific primers in the conserved constant-segment region. To control for contamination, every cDNA library carried two barcodes: a SMART-Mk sample barcode plus Illumina barcodes. TruSeq adapter sequences along with Illumina sample barcodes were introduced in two successive PCR steps. TCR alpha and beta cDNA libraries were sequenced on the Illumina HiSeq platform with custom primers. The original methods were these. MiGEC was used to process raw reads and extract unique molecular identifiers, and MiXCR was used to find CDR3 positions. Recombination models were inferred per individual with the repgenHMM and IGoR tools using an EM algorithm. The analysis of shared clonotypes was done with the tcR package in R, with sharing normalized by the product of cloneset sizes. To study raw recombination free of thymic and clonal selection effects, out-of-frame nonproductive sequences were analyzed. TCRdb passed the public sequencing reads through fastp at Q25 and MiXCR, retaining productive beta sequences. For every CDR3 protein sequence, its rows merge into one entry that carries the most common genes and DNA. V and J calls and clone size were set by TCRdb, not the authors. The table for this sample lists some 630,000 distinct CDR3 sequences; roughly 7.2% of them were counted only once. The leading ten clones occupy around 1.6% of the sample.

This clonotype has just a few counts. Its antigen remains unidentified. Nothing much larger sits one base from this clone, and base qualities are not available. The data were also submitted as part of a second study, on yellow fever vaccine responses in identical twins. According to the second study: According to the authors, in identical twins the way T cells responded to vaccination appeared partly convergent and partly personalized. Focusing on identical twins, the study followed the T cell clones that responded to the vaccine, and did so with precision.

The source is a woman in her late teens or twenties in good health. This chain is built from TRBV9 and TRBJ1-2; 5 matching bases give a weak D call of TRBD1. The sample was PBMCs. The CDR3 protein sequence reads: CASSGDGYGYTF. The sequenced DNA: TGTGCCAGCAGTGGGGACGGCTATGGCTACACCTTC. Supplemented by the reference TRBV9 and TRBJ1-2 proteins around the CDR3, the complete variable domain is DSGVTQTPKHLITATGQRVTLRCSPRSGDLSVYWYQQSLDQGLQFLIQYYNGEERAKGNILERFSAQQFPDLHSELNLSSLELGDSALYFCASSGDGYGYTFGSGTRLTVV.